This note documents a single T cell receptor beta chain sequence. What it binds is not known. The length of the CDR3 is 14 residues. V shed 6 bases and J shed 1 base, with 12 bases lying between them. Germline V gives CDR1 MNHEY, CDR2 SVGAGI. They built TCR cDNA with 5'RACE template switching, a step that put in a universal primer site and UMIs. TCRdb passed the 5' RACE reads through MiXCR, listing each CDR3 protein once. The table has about 210,000 distinct CDR3 sequences, less than 3.5% seen once. This sample was taken from a study of T cells after yellow fever vaccination. Regarding the study as a whole: Post-booster repertoires contained most primary-vaccination clones again (96% CD4, about 88% CD8). A secondary response was less intense yet reached its peak sooner, at day 5 versus 15.

The material sequenced was CD4+ T cells sorted from PBMCs, taken 10 days after the yellow fever booster vaccination. The V gene is TRBV6-5, the J gene TRBJ2-5; TRBD2 is a possible D gene (5 bases). The clonotype originates from a young man who received the YFV17D yellow fever vaccine. The CDR3 coding sequence is TGTGCCAGCAGCTGGACTCGTCTCCAAGAGACCCAGTACTTC. Its translation: CASSWTRLQETQYF.